The clone carrying this T cell receptor beta chain has a handful of counts. Its antigen is currently unknown. The sample comes from a study of breast tumors, draining lymph nodes, adjacent tissues. Study results and limitations: The data were judged consistent with most tumor T cells coming from lymph node and expanding in tumor.

A single record per CDR3 protein comes from TCRdb applying MiXCR to the multiplex PCR reads. The sample includes around 130,000 distinct CDR3 sequences, 21% of them seen just once. Samples came from axillary lymph nodes draining the breast cancer. CDR1 is MDHEN, CDR2 SYDVKM, per germline. The CDR3 has 13 amino acids. V lost 7 bases to trimming and J lost 2 bases, with 12 bases between them. The material sequenced was axillary lymph node tissue. This receptor was identified in a female donor with breast cancer. Some clones in this sample may be carry-over from other donors' samples. The chain is built from TRBV28 and TRBJ2-7; possibly TRBD1 or TRBD2 for D (6 bases each). The CDR3 DNA reads as TGTGCCAGCACCTCGGGGGCAGCCTACGAGCAGTACTTC. Encoded protein: CASTSGAAYEQYF. Looking up the rest from reference TRBV28 and TRBJ2-7 gives the full variable domain: DVKVTQSSRYLVKRTGEKVFLECVQDMDHENMFWYRQDPGLGLRLIYFSYDVKMKEKGDIPEGYSVSREKKERFSLILESASTNQTSMYLCASTSGAAYEQYFGPGTRLTVT.